A selection of T cell receptor beta chains follows, all from one sample in a study of OX40 agonist ivuxolimab in advanced cancers. TCRdb's copy holds only in-frame clones and misses some; the assay was immunoSEQ multiplex PCR. The top ten hold 0.25% to 0.3% of the sample, which has about 67,000 clones, more than 70% seen once. Specimen: CD4+ or CD8+ T cells sorted from blood, collected in a trial of the OX40 agonist ivuxolimab. The receptors here all came from an adult with an advanced solid tumor such as melanoma, head and neck, liver or kidney cancer. Both conserved end residues are part of each CDR3. A D gene is named only where the DNA matches it firmly. The listing skips clone size in some rows; elsewhere it reads once, few, many or a size class.

d_call	v_call	clone_size	j_call	cdr3_aa	cdr3_nt
NA	TRBV20-1	few	TRBJ1-1	CSAYDREAFF	TGCAGTGCTTACGACAGGGAAGCTTTCTTT
TRBD1	TRBV7-2	once	TRBJ2-3	CASSTGQGRPDTQYF	TGTGCCAGCAGCACCGGACAGGGGCGTCCAGATACGCAGTATTTT
NA	TRBV7-8	NA	TRBJ2-7	CASSEQAPNYEQYF	TGTGCCAGCAGCGAACAGGCACCCAACTACGAGCAGTACTTC
NA	TRBV29-1	NA	TRBJ1-1	CSVEEGRALPF	TGCAGCGTTGAAGAGGGGCGGGCTCTCCCGTTT
TRBD2	TRBV7-2	NA	TRBJ2-3	CASSLMVSGSIVTDTQYF	TGTGCCAGCAGCTTGATGGTGAGCGGGAGTATTGTCACAGATACGCAGTATTTT
NA	TRBV28	NA	TRBJ1-1	CASRRGTEAFF	TGTGCCAGCAGGAGGGGCACTGAAGCTTTCTTT
NA	TRBV7-2	NA	TRBJ2-2	CASSLVHTNTGELFF	TGTGCCAGCAGCTTAGTGCATACTAACACCGGGGAGCTGTTTTTT
TRBD1	TRBV11-2	NA	TRBJ1-2	CASSRDRGTEGYTF	TGTGCCAGCAGCCGGGACAGGGGTACCGAGGGCTACACCTTC
TRBD2	TRBV5-1	NA	TRBJ2-5	CASSLVPGGSETQYF	TGCGCCAGCAGCTTGGTACCGGGAGGCAGTGAGACCCAGTACTTC
NA	TRBV6-5	NA	TRBJ1-2	CASFRPGKDGYTF	TGTGCCAGCTTCCGTCCAGGGAAGGATGGCTACACCTTC
TRBD2	TRBV5-1	NA	TRBJ2-7	CASSLVAGVEYEQYF	TGCGCCAGCAGCTTGGTCGCGGGAGTGGAGTACGAGCAGTACTTC
TRBD1	TRBV15	NA	TRBJ2-7	CATSRDPQGAVLGQYF	TGTGCCACCAGCAGAGATCCACAGGGGGCAGTCCTGGGGCAGTACTTC
NA	TRBV6-1	NA	TRBJ2-7	CASSTGDSSSYEQYF	TGTGCCAGCAGTACGGGGGACTCTAGCTCCTACGAGCAGTACTTC
NA	TRBV10-2	NA	TRBJ2-7	CASNPSGLWEQYF	TGCGCCAGCAATCCCAGCGGGCTTTGGGAGCAGTACTTC
NA	TRBV15	NA	TRBJ1-1	CATSSRGSPNTEAFF	TGTGCCACCAGCAGCAGGGGTAGCCCCAACACTGAAGCTTTCTTT
TRBD2	TRBV19	NA	TRBJ2-1	CASSPSGPAYNEQFF	TGTGCCAGTAGCCCTAGCGGGCCTGCCTACAATGAGCAGTTCTTC
NA	TRBV28	NA	TRBJ1-2	CASSSPNRSGYTF	TGTGCCAGCAGTAGCCCAAACAGGTCTGGCTACACCTTC
TRBD2	TRBV4-1	NA	TRBJ2-1	CASSQSGLAGYNEQFF	TGCGCCAGCAGCCAATCGGGACTAGCGGGATACAATGAGCAGTTCTTC
NA	TRBV4-1	NA	TRBJ2-1	CASSQKGWDEQFF	TGCGCCAGCAGCCAAAAGGGATGGGATGAGCAGTTCTTC
NA	TRBV27	once	TRBJ2-3	CASSQAGSTDTQYF	TGTGCCAGCAGTCAAGCGGGTTCCACAGATACGCAGTATTTT
NA	TRBV4-1	NA	TRBJ2-5	CASSQEGARETQYF	TGCGCCAGCAGCCAAGAAGGGGCCCGGGAGACCCAGTACTTC
NA	TRBV10-2	NA	TRBJ1-2	CASNQQGGNYGYTF	TGCGCCAGCAACCAACAGGGCGGTAACTATGGCTACACCTTC